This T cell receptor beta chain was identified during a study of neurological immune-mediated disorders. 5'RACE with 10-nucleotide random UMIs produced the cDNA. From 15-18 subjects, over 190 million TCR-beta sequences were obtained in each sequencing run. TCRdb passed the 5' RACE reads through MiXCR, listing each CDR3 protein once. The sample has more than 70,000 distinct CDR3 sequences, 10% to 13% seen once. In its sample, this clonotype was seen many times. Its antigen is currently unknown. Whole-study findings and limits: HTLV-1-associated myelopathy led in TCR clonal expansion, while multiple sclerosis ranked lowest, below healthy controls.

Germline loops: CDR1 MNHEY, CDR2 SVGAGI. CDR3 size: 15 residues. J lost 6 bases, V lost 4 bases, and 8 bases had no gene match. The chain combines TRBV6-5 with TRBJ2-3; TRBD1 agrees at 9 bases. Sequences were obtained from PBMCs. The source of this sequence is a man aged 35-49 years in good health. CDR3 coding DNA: TGTGCCAGCAGTTTGGAGACAGGGGGGACGGATACGCAGTATTTT. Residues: CASSLETGGTDTQYF.